The following is a TCR beta chain sequence with its context. The sample belongs to a study of multiple sclerosis patients with progressive multifocal leukoencephalopathy. Noted time point: 6 months of natalizumab therapy. Every PCR reaction included synthetic inline CDR3 controls for all V-J pairings. The assay was immunoSEQ multiplex PCR, and TCRdb's table has in-frame clones only and misses some. The sample lists 25,000 to 35,000 clones; roughly 90% were seen once. The CDR3 is made up of 15 amino acids. Germline CDR1 and CDR2: SGDLS and YYNGEE. V lost 4 bases and J lost 7; bases outside the gene matches: 13.

Sequenced material: PBMCs, taken from a patient treated with natalizumab. The sequence derives from a human donor with multiple sclerosis. The chain couples TRBV9 to TRBJ2-7, with 8 bases identical to TRBD1. CDR3 sequence (DNA): TGTGCCAGCAGCTTCCGGGACAGGTCTCTCGAGGAGCAGTACTTC. Residues: CASSFRDRSLEEQYF.